The following is a T cell receptor (beta chain) sequence with its context. The antigen is unknown. This record belongs to a study of cytomegalovirus exposure and HLA in healthy donors. General study findings and limits: Listed as cytomegalovirus-associated were approximately 160 TCR beta chains. Reports indicated that the classifier achieved high specificity and sensitivity in diagnosing cytomegalovirus status. In vitro work confirmed that a few CMV-associated chains recognize CMV antigens. It was found in a later analysis that first-cohort TCR clusters tended to co-occur in the approximately 130 validation repertoires.

The CDR3 is made up of 15 amino acids. Germline values: CDR1 SGDLS, CDR2 YYNGEE. V was trimmed by 0 bases and J by 5 bases, leaving 14 bases between them. The protocol was immunoSEQ multiplex PCR, while the TCRdb copy is restricted to in-frame clones and leaves out a portion. This sample has about 110,000 clones, with almost 96% found just once. This chain links TRBV9 with TRBJ1-1; tentatively, D is TRBD1 (5 bases). The source is a woman younger than 30 in good health and CMV-seronegative. Sequenced sample: PBMCs. CDR3 nucleotide sequence: TGTGCCAGCAGCGTAGATTCCAGGGCTTCTACTGAAGCTTTCTTT. This encodes CASSVDSRASTEAFF.